This T cell receptor (beta chain) was sequenced for a study of beta chain features in type 1 diabetes. At the level of the study: Sorted cells from all samples, numbering approximately 100 million, were examined.

All of the isolated RNA was reverse transcribed, so expressed TCRB transcripts were sequenced. Libraries were prepared by immunoSEQ multiplex PCR; TCRdb keeps only in-frame clonotypes and omits some of them. The sample contains about 120,000 clones, around a sixth of which appear only once. With respect to this clone: Its matching antigen is unknown.

General study results and limits: Type 1 diabetes patients showed a moderate but significant shortening of TCRB CDR3s in all four CD4+ subsets. PCR might pick shorter templates more often, in the same way for patients and controls.

The source material was central memory CD4+ T cells from blood. This TCR was sampled from a young man with type 1 diabetes.

The CDR3 DNA is TGCAGCGCCGGGACAGGGAGGTACGAGCAGTACTTC. This translates into CSAGTGRYEQYF. The chain employs TRBV29-1 and TRBJ2-7, with TRBD1 matching over 9 bases. J lost 4 bases, V lost 7 bases, and 5 bases had no gene match. Germline V gene lookup returns CDR1 SQVTM and CDR2 ANQGSEA. The CDR3 runs 12 residues.